This TCR beta chain originates from a study of shared clonotypes between healthy human individuals. In the case of this clone: Its specificity is unknown.

Sequencing used immunoSEQ multiplex PCR; TCRdb keeps in-frame clones, though not all of them. This table holds a few hundred thousand clones, about 69% found once. Notes on the study in general: Roughly 5% of naive CD4 clonotypes were shared across a handful of donors.

The study drew its donors from healthy HIV-negative adults without recent acute infections or vaccinations. Trimming pared 3 bases from V and 0 bases from J, leaving 7 bases between. The germline V gene encodes CDR1 SGHDT and CDR2 YYEEEE. The CDR3 covers 14 residues. This clonotype originated in a man between 25 and 39 years old in good health. The specimen was memory CD4+ T cells sorted from blood. Sample subset: CD45RA-negative fraction. The chain recombines TRBV5-6 with TRBJ1-3, with D uncertain. Written as DNA, the CDR3 is TGTGCCAGCAGCTGGCGGGGCTCTGGAAACACCATATATTTT. As protein: CASSWRGSGNTIYF.